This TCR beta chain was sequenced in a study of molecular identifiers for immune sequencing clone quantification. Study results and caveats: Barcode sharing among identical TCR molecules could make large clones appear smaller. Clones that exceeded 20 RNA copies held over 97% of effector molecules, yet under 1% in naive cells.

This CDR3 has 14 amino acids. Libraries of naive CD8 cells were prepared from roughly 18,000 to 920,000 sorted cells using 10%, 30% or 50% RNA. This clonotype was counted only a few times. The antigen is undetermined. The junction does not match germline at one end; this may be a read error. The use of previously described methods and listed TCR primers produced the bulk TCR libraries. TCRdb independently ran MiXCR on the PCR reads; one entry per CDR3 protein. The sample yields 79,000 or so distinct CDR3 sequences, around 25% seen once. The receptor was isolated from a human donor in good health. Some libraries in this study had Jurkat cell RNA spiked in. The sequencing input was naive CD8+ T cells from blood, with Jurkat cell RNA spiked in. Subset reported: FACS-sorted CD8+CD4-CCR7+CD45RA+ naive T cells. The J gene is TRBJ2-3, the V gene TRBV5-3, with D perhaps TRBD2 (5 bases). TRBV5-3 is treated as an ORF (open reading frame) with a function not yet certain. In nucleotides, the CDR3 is TGTGCCAGCAGCTTGTTTGGGAGTCCAGATACGCAGTATTTT. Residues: CASSLFGSPDTQYF.